This T cell receptor beta chain was recorded in a study of T cells after yellow fever vaccination. Study observations and caveats: Researchers noted that a small share of clonotypes showed up in both CD4 and CD8 compartments. A large majority of primary-vaccination clones showed up again after the booster (about 97% CD4, about 87% CD8).

The CDR3 runs to 12 residues. The germline gives CDR1 DFQATT, CDR2 SNEGSKA (reference sequence). V lost 6 bases to trimming and J lost 8 bases, with 16 bases between them. Template switching with 5'RACE generated the TCR cDNA and added a universal primer site and UMIs. Using its own MiXCR run on the 5' RACE reads, TCRdb lists one record per CDR3 protein. The sample contains some 260,000 distinct CDR3 sequences, 5.2% of which appear only once. In this sample, this clonotype turned up many times. Its specificity is unknown. The sample in question was CD4+ T cells sorted from PBMCs, obtained on the day of the yellow fever booster vaccination. The chain joins TRBV20-1 to TRBJ1-2, with D hard to call. The sequence was collected from a man aged 18 to 29 who received the YFV17D yellow fever vaccine. The DNA for the CDR3 is TGCAGTGCCCCGCCCCCAGTGGAGGGCTACACCTTC. It yields the protein CSAPPPVEGYTF.